These T cell receptor beta chains were read from a single sample in a study of T cell clonotyping in hematopoietic cell transplantation. The repertoire was sequenced with immunoSEQ multiplex PCR; TCRdb's copy has only in-frame clones and lacks some. The sample carries about 16,000 clones, about 61% recorded once. Sequencing used PBMCs, obtained 30 days after allogeneic stem cell transplant. The origin of the receptors is a male patient between 45 and 59 years old who had an allogeneic stem cell transplant from an unrelated donor, so T cells may come from the graft donor. Some clones in this sample may be carry-over from other donors' samples. CDR3s leave out the opening cysteine and the closing phenylalanine or tryptophan.

CDR3aa | j_gene | v_gene
ASSESRAVPYGYT | TRBJ1-2 | TRBV25-1
ASGLGGGYSNQPQH | TRBJ1-5 | TRBV6-6
ASSLGTGEGNSPLH | TRBJ1-6 | TRBV7-9
ASSFQTGREQY | TRBJ2-7 | TRBV5-1
ASSLGTVNTEAF | TRBJ1-1 | TRBV7-2
ASSPTGAGELF | TRBJ2-2 | TRBV6-1
AWRERALNTEAF | TRBJ1-1 | TRBV30
ASGQETQY | TRBJ2-5 | TRBV25-1
SVELAGKF | TRBJ2-1 | TRBV29-1
ASSYFGTSNYGYT | TRBJ1-2 | TRBV6-5
ASSLRGSNQPQH | TRBJ1-5 | TRBV13
ASRPPGSGNTIY | TRBJ1-3 | TRBV25-1
AWTTSGTKQY | TRBJ2-7 | TRBV30
ASSPHRGYNSPLH | TRBJ1-6 | TRBV27
ASSYSGDEKLF | TRBJ1-4 | TRBV6-5
ASSFPMFNQPQH | TRBJ1-5 | TRBV28
ASSLVGGGSSGEQY | TRBJ2-7 | TRBV11-2
ASSPPEGGGPDEQF | TRBJ2-1 | TRBV4-2
ASLRGQADGYT | TRBJ1-2 | TRBV5-6
AWSAPTYEQY | TRBJ2-7 | TRBV30
ASSQMSGINRSYEQY | TRBJ2-7 | TRBV4-1
SVRTGGGNQPQH | TRBJ1-5 | TRBV29-1
AWSRMAGVGETQY | TRBJ2-5 | TRBV30
AWSVLLGAGGYT | TRBJ1-2 | TRBV30
ASSSFTLNTGELF | TRBJ2-2 | TRBV7-7
AWSPQYGYT | TRBJ1-2 | TRBV30
SCGAANTGELF | TRBJ2-2 | TRBV29-1
SAPTIGYT | TRBJ1-2 | TRBV20-1
AWSSFGSQGEAF | TRBJ1-1 | TRBV30
ASSLSVGSGGLDWY | TRBJ2-5 | TRBV7-9
ASSPDPSGRIYEQY | TRBJ2-7 | TRBV27
ASQVVGAMVHEQY | TRBJ2-7 | TRBV28
ASSYVLGARNTEAF | TRBJ1-1 | TRBV6-5
ASSLGGGTHNTGELF | TRBJ2-2 | TRBV5-6
ASSSTPSGLAGEQY | TRBJ2-7 | TRBV5-4
ASSHTTGAGWQPQH | TRBJ1-5 | TRBV4-1
ASSRDRGTRNEQY | TRBJ2-7 | TRBV5-6
ACQDRKNYGYT | TRBJ1-2 | TRBV6-5
AWSLTARQETQY | TRBJ2-5 | TRBV30
ASSLGTSDTQY | TRBJ2-3 | TRBV5-1
SVEDRVNYNEQF | TRBJ2-1 | TRBV29-1
ASSLSTRQPQH | TRBJ1-5 | TRBV7-2
ASSQDRQGDYGYT | TRBJ1-2 | TRBV4-1
ASSPQQLTGELF | TRBJ2-2 | TRBV6-5
ASSPQNPPGNEQY | TRBJ2-7 | TRBV7-1
AWSRGVTSDEQY | TRBJ2-7 | TRBV30
AWRSKGEADTQY | TRBJ2-3 | TRBV30
ASSLEPKETQY | TRBJ2-5 | TRBV5-4
ASSQATGMADQAGNTIY | TRBJ1-3 | TRBV4-1
AISNPTEKPYEQY | TRBJ2-7 | TRBV10-3
SSGVSSYNEQF | TRBJ2-1 | TRBV29-1